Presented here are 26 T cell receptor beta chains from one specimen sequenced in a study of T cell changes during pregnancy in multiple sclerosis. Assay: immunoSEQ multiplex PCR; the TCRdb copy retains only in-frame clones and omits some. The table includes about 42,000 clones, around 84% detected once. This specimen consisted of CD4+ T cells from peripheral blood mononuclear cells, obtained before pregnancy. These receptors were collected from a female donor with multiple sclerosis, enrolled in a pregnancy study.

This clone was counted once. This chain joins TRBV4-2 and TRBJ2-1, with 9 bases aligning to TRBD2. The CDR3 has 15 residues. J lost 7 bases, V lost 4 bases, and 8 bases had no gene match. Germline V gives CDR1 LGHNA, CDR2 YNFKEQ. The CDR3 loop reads CASSPAGGGANEQFF. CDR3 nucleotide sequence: TGTGCCAGCAGCCCCGCGGGGGGGGGTGCAAATGAGCAGTTCTTC.

Here the CDR3 reads CAWSVLQKASTGELFF. DNA for the CDR3: TGTGCCTGGAGTGTGCTACAGAAGGCATCCACCGGGGAGCTGTTTTTT. The chain uses TRBV30 and TRBJ2-2; D gene ambiguous. Germline values: CDR1 GTSNPN, CDR2 SVGIG (reference sequence). Trimming stripped 0 bases from V and 4 bases from J, with 15 bases between. The CDR3 has 16 amino acids. The complete variable domain, with remaining parts taken from reference TRBV30 and TRBJ2-2, reads SQTIHQWPATLVQPVGSPLSLECTVEGTSNPNLYWYRQAAGRGLQLLFYSVGIGQISSEVPQNLSASRPQDRQFILSSKKLLLSDSGFYLCAWSVLQKASTGELFFGEGSRLTVL.

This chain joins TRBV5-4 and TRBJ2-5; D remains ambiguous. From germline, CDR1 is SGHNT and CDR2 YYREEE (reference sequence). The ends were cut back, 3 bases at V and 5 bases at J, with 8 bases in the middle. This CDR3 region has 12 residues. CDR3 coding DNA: TGTGCCAGCAGCTCCCCTCGGGAGACCCAGTACTTC. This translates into CASSSPRETQYF.

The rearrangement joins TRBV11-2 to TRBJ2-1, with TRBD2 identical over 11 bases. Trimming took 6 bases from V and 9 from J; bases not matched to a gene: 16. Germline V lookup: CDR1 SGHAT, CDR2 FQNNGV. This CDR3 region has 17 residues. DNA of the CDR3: TGTGCCAGCAGTCCGATTTCTAGCGGGAGGAGACGGCTTGAGCAGTTCTTC. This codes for CASSPISSGRRRLEQFF.

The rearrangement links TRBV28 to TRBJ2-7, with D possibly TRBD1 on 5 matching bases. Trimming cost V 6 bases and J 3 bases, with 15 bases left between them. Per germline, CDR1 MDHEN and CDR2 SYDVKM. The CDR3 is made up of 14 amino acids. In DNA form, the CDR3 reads TGTGCCAGCAGCCAATTGGGGCAGAGCTACGAGCAGTACTTC. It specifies CASSQLGQSYEQYF.

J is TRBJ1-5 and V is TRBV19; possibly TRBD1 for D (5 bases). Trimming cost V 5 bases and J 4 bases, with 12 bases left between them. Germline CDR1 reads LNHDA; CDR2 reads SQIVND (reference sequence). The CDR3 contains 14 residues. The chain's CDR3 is CASSSQGGNQPQHF. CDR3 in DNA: TGTGCCAGTAGTTCTCAGGGAGGTAATCAGCCCCAGCATTTT.

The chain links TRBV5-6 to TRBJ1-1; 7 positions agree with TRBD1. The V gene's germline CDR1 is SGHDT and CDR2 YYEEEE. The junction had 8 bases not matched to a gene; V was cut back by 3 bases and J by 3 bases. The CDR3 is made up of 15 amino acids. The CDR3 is CASSWPDRVDTEAFF. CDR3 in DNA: TGTGCCAGCAGCTGGCCCGACAGGGTTGACACTGAAGCTTTCTTT.

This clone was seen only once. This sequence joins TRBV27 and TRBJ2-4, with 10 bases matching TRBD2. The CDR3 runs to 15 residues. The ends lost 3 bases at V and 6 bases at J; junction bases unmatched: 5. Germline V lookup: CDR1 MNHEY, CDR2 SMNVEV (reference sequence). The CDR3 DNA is TGTGCCAGCAGTTTGGAGCGGGAGGGCCCAAACATTCAGTACTTC. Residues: CASSLEREGPNIQYF.

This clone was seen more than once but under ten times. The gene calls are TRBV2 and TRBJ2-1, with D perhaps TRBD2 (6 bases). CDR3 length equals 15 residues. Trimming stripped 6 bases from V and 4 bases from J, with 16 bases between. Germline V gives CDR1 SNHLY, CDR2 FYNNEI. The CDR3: CASRRGIGSYNEQFF. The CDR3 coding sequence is TGTGCCAGCAGGCGGGGCATTGGATCTTACAATGAGCAGTTCTTC.

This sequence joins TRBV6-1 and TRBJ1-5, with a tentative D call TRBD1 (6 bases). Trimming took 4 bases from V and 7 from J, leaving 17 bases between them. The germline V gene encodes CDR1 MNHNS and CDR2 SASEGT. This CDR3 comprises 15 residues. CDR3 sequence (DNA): TGTGCCAGCAGTGGGGAACAGGGCTATGAACAGCCCCAGCATTTT. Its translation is CASSGEQGYEQPQHF.

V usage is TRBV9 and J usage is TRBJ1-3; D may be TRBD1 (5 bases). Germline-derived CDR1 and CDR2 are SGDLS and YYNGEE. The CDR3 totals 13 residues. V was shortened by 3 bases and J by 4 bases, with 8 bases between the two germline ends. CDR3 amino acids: CASSGGQGNTIYF. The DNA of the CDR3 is TGTGCCAGCAGCGGTGGACAAGGAAACACCATATATTTT.

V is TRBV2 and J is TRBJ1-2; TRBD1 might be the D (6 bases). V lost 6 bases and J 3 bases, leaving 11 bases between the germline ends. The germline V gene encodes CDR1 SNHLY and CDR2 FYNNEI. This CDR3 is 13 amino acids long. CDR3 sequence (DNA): TGTGCCAGCAGAGCAGGGGCGGACTATGGCTACACCTTC. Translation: CASRAGADYGYTF.

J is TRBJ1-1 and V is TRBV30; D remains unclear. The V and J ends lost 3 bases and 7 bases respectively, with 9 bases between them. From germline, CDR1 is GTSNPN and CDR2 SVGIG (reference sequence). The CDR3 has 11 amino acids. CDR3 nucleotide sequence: TGTGCCTGGAGGTCCCAGATTGAAGCTTTCTTT. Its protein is CAWRSQIEAFF.

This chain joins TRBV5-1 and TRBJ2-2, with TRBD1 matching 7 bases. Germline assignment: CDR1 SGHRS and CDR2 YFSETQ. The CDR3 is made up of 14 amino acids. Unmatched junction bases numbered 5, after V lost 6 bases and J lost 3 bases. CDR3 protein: CASKGQTYTGELFF. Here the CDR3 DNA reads TGCGCCAGCAAGGGACAGACCTACACCGGGGAGCTGTTTTTT.

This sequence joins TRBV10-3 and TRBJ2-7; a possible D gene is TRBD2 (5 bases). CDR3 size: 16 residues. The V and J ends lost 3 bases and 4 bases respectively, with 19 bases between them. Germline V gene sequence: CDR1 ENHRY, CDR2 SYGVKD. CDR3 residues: CAISDPDGNSGYEQYF. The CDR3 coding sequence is TGTGCCATCAGTGACCCGGACGGCAACTCGGGGTACGAGCAGTACTTC.

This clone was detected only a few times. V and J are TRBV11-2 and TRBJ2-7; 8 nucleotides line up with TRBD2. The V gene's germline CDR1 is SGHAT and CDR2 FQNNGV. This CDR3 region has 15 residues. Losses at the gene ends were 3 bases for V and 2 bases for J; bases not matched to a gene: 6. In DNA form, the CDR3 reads TGTGCCAGCAGCTTCCTTAGCGGGAAGGCCTACGAGCAGTACTTC. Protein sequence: CASSFLSGKAYEQYF. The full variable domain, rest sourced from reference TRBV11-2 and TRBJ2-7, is EAGVAQSPRYKIIEKRQSVAFWCNPISGHATLYWYQQILGQGPKLLIQFQNNGVVDDSQLPKDRFSAERLKGVDSTLKIQPAKLEDSAVYLCASSFLSGKAYEQYFGPGTRLTVT.

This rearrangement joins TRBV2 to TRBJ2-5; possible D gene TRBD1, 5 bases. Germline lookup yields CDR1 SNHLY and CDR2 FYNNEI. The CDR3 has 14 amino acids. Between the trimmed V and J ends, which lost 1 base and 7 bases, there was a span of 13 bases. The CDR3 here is CASSEDSGYGTQYF. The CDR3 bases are TGTGCCAGCAGTGAAGATTCAGGGTACGGGACCCAGTACTTC.

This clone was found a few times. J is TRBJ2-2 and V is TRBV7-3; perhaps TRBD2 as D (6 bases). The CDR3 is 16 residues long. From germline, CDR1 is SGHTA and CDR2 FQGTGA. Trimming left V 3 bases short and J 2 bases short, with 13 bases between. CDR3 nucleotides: TGTGCCAGCAGCTTTAACGGGGGAGGTAACACCGGGGAGCTGTTTTTT. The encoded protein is CASSFNGGGNTGELFF.

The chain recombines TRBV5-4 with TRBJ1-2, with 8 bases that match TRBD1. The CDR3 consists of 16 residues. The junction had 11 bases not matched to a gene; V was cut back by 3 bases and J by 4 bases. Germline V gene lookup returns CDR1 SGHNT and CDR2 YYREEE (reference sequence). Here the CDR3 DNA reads TGTGCCAGCAGCTCAGGGGGCGATGGGGGAGTCTATGGCTACACCTTC. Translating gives CASSSGGDGGVYGYTF.

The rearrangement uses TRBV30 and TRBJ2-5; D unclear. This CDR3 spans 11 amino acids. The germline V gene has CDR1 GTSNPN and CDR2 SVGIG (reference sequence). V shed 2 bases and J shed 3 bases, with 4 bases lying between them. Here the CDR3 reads CAWSPEETQYF. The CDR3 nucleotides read TGTGCCTGGAGTCCAGAAGAGACCCAGTACTTC.

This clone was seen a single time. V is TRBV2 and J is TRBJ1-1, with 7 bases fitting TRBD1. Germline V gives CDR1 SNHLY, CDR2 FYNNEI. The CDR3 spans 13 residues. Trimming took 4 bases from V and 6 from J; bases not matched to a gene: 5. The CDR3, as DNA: TGTGCCAGCAGTGGACAGGGAAGGGCTGAAGCTTTCTTT. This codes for CASSGQGRAEAFF. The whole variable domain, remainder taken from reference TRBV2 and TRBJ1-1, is EPEVTQTPSHQVTQMGQEVILRCVPISNHLYFYWYRQILGQKVEFLVSFYNNEISEKSEIFDDQFSVERPDGSNFTLKIRSTKLEDSAMYFCASSGQGRAEAFFGQGTRLTVV.

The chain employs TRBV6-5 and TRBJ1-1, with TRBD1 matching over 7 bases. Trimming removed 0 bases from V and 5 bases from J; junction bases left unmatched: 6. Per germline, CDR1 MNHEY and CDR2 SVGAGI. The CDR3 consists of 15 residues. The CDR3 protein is CASSYSYRGGTEAFF. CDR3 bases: TGTGCCAGCAGTTACTCGTACAGGGGAGGAACTGAAGCTTTCTTT.

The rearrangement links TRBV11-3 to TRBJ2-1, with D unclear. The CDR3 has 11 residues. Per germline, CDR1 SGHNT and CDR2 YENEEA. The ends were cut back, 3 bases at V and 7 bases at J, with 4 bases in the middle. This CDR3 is CASSFRNEQFF. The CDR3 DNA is TGTGCCAGCAGCTTTAGAAATGAGCAGTTCTTC.

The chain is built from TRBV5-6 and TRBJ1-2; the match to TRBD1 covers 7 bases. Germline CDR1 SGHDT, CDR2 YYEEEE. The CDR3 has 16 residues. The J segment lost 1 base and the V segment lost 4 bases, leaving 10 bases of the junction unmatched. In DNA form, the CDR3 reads TGTGCCAGCAGCCTTTGGGGGGACAGAGTTAACTATGGCTACACCTTC. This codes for CASSLWGDRVNYGYTF.

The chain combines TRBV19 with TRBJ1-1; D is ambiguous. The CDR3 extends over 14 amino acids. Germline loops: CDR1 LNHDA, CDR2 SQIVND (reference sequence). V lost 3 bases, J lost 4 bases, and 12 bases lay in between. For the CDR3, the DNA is TGTGCCAGTAGTATTGGGAGGGATCTCACTGAAGCTTTCTTT. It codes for CASSIGRDLTEAFF.

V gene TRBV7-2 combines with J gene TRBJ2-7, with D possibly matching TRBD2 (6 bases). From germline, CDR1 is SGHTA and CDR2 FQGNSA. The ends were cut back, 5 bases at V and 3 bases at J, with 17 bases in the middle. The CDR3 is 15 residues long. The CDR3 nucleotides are TGTGCCAGCAGCCCGGCCGGAGGGTCGGACTACGAGCAGTACTTC. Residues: CASSPAGGSDYEQYF.